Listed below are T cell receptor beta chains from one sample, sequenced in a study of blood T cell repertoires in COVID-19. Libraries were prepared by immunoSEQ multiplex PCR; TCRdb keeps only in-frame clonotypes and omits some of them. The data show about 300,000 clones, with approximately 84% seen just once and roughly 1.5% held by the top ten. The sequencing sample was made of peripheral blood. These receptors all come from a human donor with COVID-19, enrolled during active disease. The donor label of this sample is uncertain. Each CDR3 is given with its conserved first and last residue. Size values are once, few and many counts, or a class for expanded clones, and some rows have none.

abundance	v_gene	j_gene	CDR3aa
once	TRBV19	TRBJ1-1	CASSGDRGMNTEAFF
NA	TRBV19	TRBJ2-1	CASSGTGSLFF
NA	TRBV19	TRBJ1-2	CASSRPANYGYTF
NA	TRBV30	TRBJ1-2	CAVGQTNYGYTF
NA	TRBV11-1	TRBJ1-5	CASSLGGSGNQPQHF
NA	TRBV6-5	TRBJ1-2	CASSYSTGGGYTF
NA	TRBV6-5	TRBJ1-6	CASRGVGGDSPLHF
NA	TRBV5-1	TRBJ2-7	CASKPFAGVSGGEQYF
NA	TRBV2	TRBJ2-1	CASRRGTPGLDYNEQFF
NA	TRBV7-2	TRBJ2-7	CASSLEAGGPYEQYF
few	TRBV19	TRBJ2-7	CASTAFGQAQGNEQYF
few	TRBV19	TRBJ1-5	CATLPHGQSSNQPQHF
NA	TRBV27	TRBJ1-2	CASSLYTGDGYTF
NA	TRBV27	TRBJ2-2	CASSFSGTNTGELFF
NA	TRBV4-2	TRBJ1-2	CASSQGLQQTNYGYTF
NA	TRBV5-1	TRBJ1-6	CASSLVGTGQVSPLHF
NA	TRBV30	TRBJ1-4	CAWSLDRSREKLFF
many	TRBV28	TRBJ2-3	CASTADSVSDTQYF
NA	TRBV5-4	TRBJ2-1	CASSSYPLAGGSREQFF
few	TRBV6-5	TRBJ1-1	CASKTGGFTEAFF
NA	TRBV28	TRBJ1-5	CASSPRTGAGPQHF
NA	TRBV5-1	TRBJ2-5	CASSLAIAQETQYF
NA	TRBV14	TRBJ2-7	CASSLWSSGSYEQYF
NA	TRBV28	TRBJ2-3	CASSRAGVSTSTDTQYF
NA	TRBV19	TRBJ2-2	CASSNLAGTGELFF
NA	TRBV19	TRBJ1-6	CASSTLVTGDSPLHF
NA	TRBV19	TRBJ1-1	CASRNIRDRDAAFF
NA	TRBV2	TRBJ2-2	CASSGGSSNTGELFF
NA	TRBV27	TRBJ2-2	CASRIGTGFAGELFF
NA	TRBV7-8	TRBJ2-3	CASSARLAGDETDTQYF
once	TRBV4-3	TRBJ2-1	CASSRSGRGRADEQFF
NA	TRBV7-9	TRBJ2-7	CASSHPGSGSEQYF
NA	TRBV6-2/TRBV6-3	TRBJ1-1	CASSYHLGTGGLNTEAFF
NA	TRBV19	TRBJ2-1	CASSIQRLAGAQNNEQFF
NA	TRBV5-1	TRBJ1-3	CASSLAPGTSGNTIYF
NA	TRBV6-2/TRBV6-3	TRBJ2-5	CASSSSGPLAETQYF
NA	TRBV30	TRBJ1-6	CAWRESPNSPLHF
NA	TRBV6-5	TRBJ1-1	CASTTIGGDTEAFF
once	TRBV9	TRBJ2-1	CASSPQGPPSAQFF
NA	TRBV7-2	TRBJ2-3	CASSLAGRTGASYF